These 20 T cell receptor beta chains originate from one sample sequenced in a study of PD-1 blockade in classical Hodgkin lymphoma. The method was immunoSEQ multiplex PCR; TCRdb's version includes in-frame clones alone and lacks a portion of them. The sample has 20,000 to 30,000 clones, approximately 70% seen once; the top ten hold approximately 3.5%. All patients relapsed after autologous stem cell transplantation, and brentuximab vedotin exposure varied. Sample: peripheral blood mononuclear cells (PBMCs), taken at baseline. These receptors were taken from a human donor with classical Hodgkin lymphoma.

CDR3: CASSAGTGVLLQETQYF. CDR3 DNA: TGTGCCAGCAGCGCCGGGACAGGGGTCCTCCTCCAAGAGACCCAGTACTTC. The chain has TRBV9 and TRBJ2-5; 10 positions agree with TRBD1. The length of the CDR3 is 17 residues. The V segment lost 3 bases and the J segment 1 base; nucleotides outside the gene matches: 9. Per germline, CDR1 SGDLS and CDR2 YYNGEE.

The CDR3 loop reads CASSDSVATNEKLFF. DNA for the CDR3: TGTGCCAGCAGTGACTCAGTTGCAACTAATGAAAAACTGTTTTTT. J is TRBJ1-4 and V is TRBV2, with D uncertain. The CDR3 spans 15 residues. V was trimmed by 3 bases and J by 0 bases, leaving 8 bases between them. CDR1 SNHLY and CDR2 FYNNEI come from the germline V gene.

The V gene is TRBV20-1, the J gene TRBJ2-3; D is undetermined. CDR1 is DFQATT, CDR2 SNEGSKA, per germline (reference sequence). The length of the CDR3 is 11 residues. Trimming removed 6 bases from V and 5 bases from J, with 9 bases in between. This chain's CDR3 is CSALELDTQYF. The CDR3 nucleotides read TGCAGTGCCCTTGAACTAGATACGCAGTATTTT.

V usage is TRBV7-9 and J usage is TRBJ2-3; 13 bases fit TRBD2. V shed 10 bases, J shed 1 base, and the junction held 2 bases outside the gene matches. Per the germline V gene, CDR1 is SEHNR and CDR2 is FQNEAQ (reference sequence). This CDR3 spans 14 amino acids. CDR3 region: CATGLAGGTDTQYF. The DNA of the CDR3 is TGTGCCACCGGACTAGCGGGGGGCACAGATACGCAGTATTTT.

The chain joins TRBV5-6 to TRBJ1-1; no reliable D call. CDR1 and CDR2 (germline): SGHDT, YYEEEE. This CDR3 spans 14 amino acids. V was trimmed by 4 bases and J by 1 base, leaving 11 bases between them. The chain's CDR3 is CASSPEATNTEAFF. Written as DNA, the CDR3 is TGTGCCAGCAGCCCCGAGGCGACGAACACTGAAGCTTTCTTT. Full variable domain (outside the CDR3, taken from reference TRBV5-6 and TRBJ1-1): DAGVTQSPTHLIKTRGQQVTLRCSPKSGHDTVSWYQQALGQGPQFIFQYYEEEERQRGNFPDRFSGHQFPNYSSELNVNALLLGDSALYLCASSPEATNTEAFFGQGTRLTVV.

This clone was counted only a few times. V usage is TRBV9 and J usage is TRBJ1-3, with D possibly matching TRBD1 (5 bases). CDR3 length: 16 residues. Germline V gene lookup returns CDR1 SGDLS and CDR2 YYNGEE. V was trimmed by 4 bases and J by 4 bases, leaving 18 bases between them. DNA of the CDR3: TGTGCCAGCAGCCCAGACCAGGGAGGCGTAGGAAACACCATATATTTT. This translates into CASSPDQGGVGNTIYF.

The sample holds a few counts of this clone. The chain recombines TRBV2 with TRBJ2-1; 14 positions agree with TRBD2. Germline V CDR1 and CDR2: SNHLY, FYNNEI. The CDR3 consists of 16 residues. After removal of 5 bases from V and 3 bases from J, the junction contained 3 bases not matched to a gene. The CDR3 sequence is CASSSGLAGGYNEQFF. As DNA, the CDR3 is TGTGCCAGCAGTTCTGGACTAGCGGGGGGCTACAATGAGCAGTTCTTC. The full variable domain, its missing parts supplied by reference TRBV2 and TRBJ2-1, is EPEVTQTPSHQVTQMGQEVILRCVPISNHLYFYWYRQILGQKVEFLVSFYNNEISEKSEIFDDQFSVERPDGSNFTLKIRSTKLEDSAMYFCASSSGLAGGYNEQFFGPGTRLTVL.

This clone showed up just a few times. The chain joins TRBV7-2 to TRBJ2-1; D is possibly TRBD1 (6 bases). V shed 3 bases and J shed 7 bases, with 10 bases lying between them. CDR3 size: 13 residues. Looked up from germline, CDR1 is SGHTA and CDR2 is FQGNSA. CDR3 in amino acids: CASSFYRGNEQFF. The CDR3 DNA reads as TGTGCCAGCAGCTTTTATAGGGGGAATGAGCAGTTCTTC.

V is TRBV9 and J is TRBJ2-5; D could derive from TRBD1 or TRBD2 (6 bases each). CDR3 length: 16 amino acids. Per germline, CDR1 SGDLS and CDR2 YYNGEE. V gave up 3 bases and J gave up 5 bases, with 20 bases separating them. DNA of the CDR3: TGTGCCAGCAGCGAGGGGGGCAGGGCTCCCGGGGAGACCCAGTACTTC. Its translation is CASSEGGRAPGETQYF.

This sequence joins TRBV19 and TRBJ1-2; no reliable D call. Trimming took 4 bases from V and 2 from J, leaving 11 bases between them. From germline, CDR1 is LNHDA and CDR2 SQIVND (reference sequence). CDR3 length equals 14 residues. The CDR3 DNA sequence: TGTGCCAGTAGTAGTGGGGTAGGAAACTATGGCTACACCTTC. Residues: CASSSGVGNYGYTF.

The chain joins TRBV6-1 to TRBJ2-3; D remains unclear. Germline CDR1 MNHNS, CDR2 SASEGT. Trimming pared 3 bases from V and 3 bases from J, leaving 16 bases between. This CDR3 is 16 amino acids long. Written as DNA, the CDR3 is TGTGCCAGCAGTGACACGATCGGGCACAGAACAGATACGCAGTATTTT. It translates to CASSDTIGHRTDTQYF.

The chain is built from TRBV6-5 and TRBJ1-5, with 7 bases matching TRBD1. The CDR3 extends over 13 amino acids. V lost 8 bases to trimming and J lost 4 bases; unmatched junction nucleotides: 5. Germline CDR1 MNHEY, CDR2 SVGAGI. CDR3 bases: TGTGCCAGCGGGACAGACGGAAATCAGCCCCAGCATTTT. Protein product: CASGTDGNQPQHF.

This CDR3 reads CASSLLPSYTQYF. As DNA, the CDR3 is TGTGCCAGCAGCTTGCTGCCCAGCTATACGCAGTATTTT. The V gene is TRBV5-5, the J gene TRBJ2-3; D gene unclear. The V end lost 1 base, the J end lost 7 bases, and 10 bases lay between the germline ends. Germline assignment: CDR1 SGHKS and CDR2 YYEKEE (reference sequence). The CDR3 runs 13 residues. The full variable domain, with the rest looked up from reference TRBV5-5 and TRBJ2-3, is DAGVTQSPTHLIKTRGQQVTLRCSPISGHKSVSWYQQVLGQGPQFIFQYYEKEERGRGNFPDRFSARQFPNYSSELNVNALLLGDSALYLCASSLLPSYTQYFGPGTRLTVL.

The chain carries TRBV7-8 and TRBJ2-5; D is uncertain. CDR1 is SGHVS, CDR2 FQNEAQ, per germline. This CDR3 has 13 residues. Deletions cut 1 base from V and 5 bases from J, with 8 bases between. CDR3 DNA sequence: TGTGCCAGCAGCTTAGTTTTGGTGGAGACCCAGTACTTC. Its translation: CASSLVLVETQYF.

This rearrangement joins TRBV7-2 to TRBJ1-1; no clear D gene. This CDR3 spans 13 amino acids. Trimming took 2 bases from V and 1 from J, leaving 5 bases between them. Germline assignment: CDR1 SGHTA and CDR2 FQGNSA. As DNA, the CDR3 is TGTGCCAGCAGCTTACAAGGGAACACTGAAGCTTTCTTT. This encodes CASSLQGNTEAFF. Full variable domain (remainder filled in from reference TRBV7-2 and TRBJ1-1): GAGVSQSPSNKVTEKGKDVELRCDPISGHTALYWYRQSLGQGLEFLIYFQGNSAPDKSGLPSDRFSAERTGGSVSTLTIQRTQQEDSAVYLCASSLQGNTEAFFGQGTRLTVV.

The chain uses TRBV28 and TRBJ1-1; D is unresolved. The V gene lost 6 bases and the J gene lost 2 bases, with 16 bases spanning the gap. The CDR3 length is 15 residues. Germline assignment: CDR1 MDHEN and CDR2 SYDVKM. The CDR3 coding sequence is TGTGCCAGCAGCCCCGTGACATATTCAAACACTGAAGCTTTCTTT. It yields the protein CASSPVTYSNTEAFF.

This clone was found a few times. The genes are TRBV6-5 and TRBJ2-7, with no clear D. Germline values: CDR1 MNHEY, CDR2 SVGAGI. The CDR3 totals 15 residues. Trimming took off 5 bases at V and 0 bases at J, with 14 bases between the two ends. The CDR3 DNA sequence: TGTGCCAGCAGTCCACATAGCTCTAGCTCCTACGAGCAGTACTTC. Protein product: CASSPHSSSSYEQYF.

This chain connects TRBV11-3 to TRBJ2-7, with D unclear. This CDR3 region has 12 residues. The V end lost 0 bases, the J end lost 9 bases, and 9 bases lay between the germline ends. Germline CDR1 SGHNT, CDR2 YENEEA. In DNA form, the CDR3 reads TGTGCCAGCAGCTTAGATGGCTTTTCGCAGTACTTC. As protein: CASSLDGFSQYF.

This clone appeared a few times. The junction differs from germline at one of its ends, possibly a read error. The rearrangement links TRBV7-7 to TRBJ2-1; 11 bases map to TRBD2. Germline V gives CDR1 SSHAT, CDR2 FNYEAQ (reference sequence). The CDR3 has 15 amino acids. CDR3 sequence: CASSLAGGASDEQFF. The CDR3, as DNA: TGTGCTAGCAGCTTAGCGGGGGGGGCCTCCGATGAGCAGTTCTTC.

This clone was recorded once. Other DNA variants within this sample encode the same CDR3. DNA for the CDR3: TGTGCCAGCAGCGCAGGGACAGGGTACACAGATACGCAGTATTTT. It specifies CASSAGTGYTDTQYF. The chain carries TRBV7-2 and TRBJ2-3; the match to TRBD1 covers 9 bases. Germline CDR1 SGHTA, CDR2 FQGNSA. Losses at the gene ends were 5 bases for V and 2 bases for J; bases not matched to a gene: 5. The CDR3 is 15 amino acids.